This T cell receptor (beta chain) was recorded in a study of long-term antiretroviral therapy in people with HIV. Study at large: Earliest sampling preceded the 2015 immediate-ART recommendation by about a decade.

General study points: ART was followed by higher diversity that remained below transplant donor controls.

CDR3 size: 15 residues. J gave up 0 bases and V 5 bases, and 3 bases lay outside the gene matches. Germline V CDR1 and CDR2: MNHEY, SVGAGI. An immunoSEQ assay, version v3.0, was performed at survey level. The protocol was immunoSEQ multiplex PCR, while the TCRdb copy is restricted to in-frame clones and leaves out a portion. The sample yields some 38,000 clones, roughly 80% seen once. With respect to this clone: The antigen is undetermined.

The sequence derives from a man in his late teens or twenties with HIV. The source was unsorted PBMCs, collected 1.5 years after starting antiretroviral therapy. The V call is TRBV6-5, the J call TRBJ1-3, with 8 bases lining up with TRBD1. The CDR3 bases are TGTGCCAGCAGTGGGACAGGCTCCTCTGGAAACACCATATATTTT. It specifies CASSGTGSSGNTIYF.